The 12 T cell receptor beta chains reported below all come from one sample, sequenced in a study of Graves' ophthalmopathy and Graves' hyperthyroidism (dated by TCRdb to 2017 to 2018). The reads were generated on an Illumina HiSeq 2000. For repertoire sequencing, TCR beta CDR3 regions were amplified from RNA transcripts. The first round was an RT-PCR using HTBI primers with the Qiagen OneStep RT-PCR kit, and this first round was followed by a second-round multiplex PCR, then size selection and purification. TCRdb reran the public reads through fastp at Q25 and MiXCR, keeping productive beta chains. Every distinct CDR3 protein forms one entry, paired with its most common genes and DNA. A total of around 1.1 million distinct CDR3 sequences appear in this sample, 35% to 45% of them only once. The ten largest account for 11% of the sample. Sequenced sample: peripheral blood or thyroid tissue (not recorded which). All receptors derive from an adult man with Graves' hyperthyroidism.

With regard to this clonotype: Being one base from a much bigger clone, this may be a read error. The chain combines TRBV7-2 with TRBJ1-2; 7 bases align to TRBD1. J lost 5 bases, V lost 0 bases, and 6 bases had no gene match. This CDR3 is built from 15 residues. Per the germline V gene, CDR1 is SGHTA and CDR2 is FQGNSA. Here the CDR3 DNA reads TGTGCCAGCAGCTTAGCCCGGACAGGCGTTTATGGCTACACCTTC. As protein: CASSLARTGVYGYTF. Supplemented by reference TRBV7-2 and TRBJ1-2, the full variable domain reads GAGVSQSPSNKVTEKGKDVELRCDPISGHTALYWYRQSLGQGLEFLIYFQGNSAPDKSGLPSDRFSAERTGGSVSTLTIQRTQQEDSAVYLCASSLARTGVYGYTFGSGTRLTVV.

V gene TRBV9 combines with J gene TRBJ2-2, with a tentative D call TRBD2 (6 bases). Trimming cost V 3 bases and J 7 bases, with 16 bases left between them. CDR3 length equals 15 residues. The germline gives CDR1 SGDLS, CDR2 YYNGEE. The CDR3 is CASSDPGTGYGELFF. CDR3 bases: TGTGCCAGCAGCGACCCCGGGACTGGCTACGGGGAGCTGTTTTTT.

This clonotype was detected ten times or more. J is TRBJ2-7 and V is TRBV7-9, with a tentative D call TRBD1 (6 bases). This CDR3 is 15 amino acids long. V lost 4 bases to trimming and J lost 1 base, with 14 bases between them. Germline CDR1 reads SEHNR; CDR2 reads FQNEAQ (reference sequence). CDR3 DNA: TGTGCCAGCAGCTCTACAGGGATTGCTTCCTACGAGCAGTACTTC. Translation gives CASSSTGIASYEQYF.

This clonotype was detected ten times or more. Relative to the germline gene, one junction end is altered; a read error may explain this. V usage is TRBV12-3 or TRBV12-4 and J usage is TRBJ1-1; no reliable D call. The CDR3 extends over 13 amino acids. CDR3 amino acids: CASSPPGGTEAFF. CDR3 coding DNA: TGCGCCAGCAGCCCCCCCGGCGGGACTGAAGCTTTCTTT.

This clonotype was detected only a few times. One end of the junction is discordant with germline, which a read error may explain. The CDR3 protein is CASSLSNNEKLFF. The CDR3 nucleotides are TGTGCCAGCAGTCTGAGTAATAATGAAAAACTGTTTTTT. The chain couples TRBV10-3 to TRBJ1-4, with D unresolved. Germline lookup yields CDR1 ENHRY and CDR2 SYGVKD. The CDR3 spans 13 residues.

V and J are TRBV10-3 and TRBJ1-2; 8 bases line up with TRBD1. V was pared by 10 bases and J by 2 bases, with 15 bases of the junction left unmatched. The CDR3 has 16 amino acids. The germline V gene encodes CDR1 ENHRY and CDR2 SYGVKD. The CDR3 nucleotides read TGTGCCAGCTACTCCGTCGGACAGGGTACCAACTATGGCTACACCTTC. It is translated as CASYSVGQGTNYGYTF.

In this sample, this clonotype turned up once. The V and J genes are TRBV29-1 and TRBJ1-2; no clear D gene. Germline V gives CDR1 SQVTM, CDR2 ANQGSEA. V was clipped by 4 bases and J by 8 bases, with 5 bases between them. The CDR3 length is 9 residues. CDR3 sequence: CSVARGYTF. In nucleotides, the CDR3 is TGCAGCGTTGCCCGCGGCTACACCTTC.

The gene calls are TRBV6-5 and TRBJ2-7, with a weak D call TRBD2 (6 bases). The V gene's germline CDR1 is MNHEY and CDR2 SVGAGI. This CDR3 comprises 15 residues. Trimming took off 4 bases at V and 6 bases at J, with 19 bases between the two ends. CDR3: CASSFEGQGLVEQYF. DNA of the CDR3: TGTGCCAGCAGTTTTGAGGGCCAGGGACTCGTCGAGCAGTACTTC.

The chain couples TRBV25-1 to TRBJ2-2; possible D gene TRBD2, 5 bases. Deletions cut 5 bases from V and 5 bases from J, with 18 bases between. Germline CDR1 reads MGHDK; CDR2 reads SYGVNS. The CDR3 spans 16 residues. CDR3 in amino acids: CASSYETGSGTGELFF. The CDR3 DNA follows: TGTGCCAGCAGTTATGAGACGGGCAGCGGTACCGGGGAGCTGTTTTTT.

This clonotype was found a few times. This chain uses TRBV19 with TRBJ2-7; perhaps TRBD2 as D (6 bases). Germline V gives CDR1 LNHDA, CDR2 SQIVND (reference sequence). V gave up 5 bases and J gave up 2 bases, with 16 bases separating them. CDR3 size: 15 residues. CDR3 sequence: CASSSRLEGAYEQYF. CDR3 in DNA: TGTGCCAGTAGTTCCCGACTAGAAGGAGCCTACGAGCAGTACTTC.

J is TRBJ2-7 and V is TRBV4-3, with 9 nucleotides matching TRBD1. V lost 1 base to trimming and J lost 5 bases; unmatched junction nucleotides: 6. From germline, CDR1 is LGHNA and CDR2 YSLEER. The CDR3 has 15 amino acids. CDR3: CASSQGVGTGNEQYF. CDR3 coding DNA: TGCGCCAGCAGCCAAGGTGTGGGGACAGGGAACGAGCAGTACTTC.

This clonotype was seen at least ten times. The CDR3 DNA sequence: TGTGCCAGCAGCTTGGGGACAGGGGAATACGAGCAGTACTTC. Translation gives CASSLGTGEYEQYF. The rearrangement joins TRBV11-2 to TRBJ2-7; 10 bases map to TRBD1. CDR1 and CDR2 from the germline V gene are SGHAT and FQNNGV. CDR3 length: 14 amino acids. V gave up 3 bases and J gave up 4 bases; unmatched junction bases: 3.